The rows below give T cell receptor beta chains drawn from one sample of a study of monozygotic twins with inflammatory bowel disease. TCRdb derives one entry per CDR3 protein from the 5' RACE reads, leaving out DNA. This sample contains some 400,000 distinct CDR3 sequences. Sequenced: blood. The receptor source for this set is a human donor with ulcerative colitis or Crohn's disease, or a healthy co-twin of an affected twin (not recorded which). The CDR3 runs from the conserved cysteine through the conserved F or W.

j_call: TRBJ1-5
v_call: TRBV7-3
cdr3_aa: CASRPSETGVSNQPQHF

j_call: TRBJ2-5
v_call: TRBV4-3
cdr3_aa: CASSRTIGQARETQYF

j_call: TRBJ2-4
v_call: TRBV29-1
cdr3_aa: CSVEEDGAKNMQYF

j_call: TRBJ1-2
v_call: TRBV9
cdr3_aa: CASSVGGGKVYTF

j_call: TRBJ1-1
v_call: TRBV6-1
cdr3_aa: CASSPLPMAGVNTEAFF

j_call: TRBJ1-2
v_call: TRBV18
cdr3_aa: CASSTGTGLNYGYTF

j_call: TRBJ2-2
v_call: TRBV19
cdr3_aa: CASSIKGLANTGELFF

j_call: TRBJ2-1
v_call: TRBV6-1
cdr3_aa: CASDGSVFGNNEQFF

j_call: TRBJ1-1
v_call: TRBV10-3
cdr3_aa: CAIRRTGNTEAFF

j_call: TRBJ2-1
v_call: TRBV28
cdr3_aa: CASLPLAGEHEQFF

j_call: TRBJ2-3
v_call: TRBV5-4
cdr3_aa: CASSIAASTDTQYF

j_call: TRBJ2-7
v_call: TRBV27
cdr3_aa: CASSLWKGAGQYF

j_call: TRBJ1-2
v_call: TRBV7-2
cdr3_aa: CASSQDRVYGYTF

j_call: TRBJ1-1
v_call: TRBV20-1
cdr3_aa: CSARDLNTEAFF

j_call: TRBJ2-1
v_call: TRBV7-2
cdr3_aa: CASPLLLIAGEGVHQGVNEQFF

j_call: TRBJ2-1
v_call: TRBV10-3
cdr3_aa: CAISAGLGDLEQFF

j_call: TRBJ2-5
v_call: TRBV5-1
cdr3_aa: CASNLMGVRETQYF

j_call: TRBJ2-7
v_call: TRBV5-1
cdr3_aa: CASSLAKQKEQYF

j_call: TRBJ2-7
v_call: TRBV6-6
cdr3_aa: CASSAGRPYEQYF

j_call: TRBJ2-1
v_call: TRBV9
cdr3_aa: CASSALAGGSNEQFF

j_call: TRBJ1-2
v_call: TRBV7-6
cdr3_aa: CASSLSYGTQGGNGYTF

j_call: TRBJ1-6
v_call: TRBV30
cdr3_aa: CARSGTENSPLHF

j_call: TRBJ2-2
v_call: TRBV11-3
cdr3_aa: CASSLDQTKGTGELFF

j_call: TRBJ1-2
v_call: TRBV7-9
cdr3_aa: CASSLSHQVDGYTF

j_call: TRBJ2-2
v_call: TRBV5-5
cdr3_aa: CASSLTSGGSGELFF

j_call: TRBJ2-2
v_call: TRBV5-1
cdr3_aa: CASSLTQQGTNTGELFF

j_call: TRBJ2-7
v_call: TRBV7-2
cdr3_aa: CASSLDRGRNEQYF

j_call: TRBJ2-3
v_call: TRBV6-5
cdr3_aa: CASIYWGGTDTQYF

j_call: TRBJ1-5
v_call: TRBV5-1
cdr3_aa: CASSPGGVPPEGNQPQHF

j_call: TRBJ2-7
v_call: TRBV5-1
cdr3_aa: CASSNVAGSVEQYF

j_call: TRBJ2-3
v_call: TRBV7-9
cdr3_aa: CASSRTGVGADTQYF

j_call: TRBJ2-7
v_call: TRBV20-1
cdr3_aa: CSAWDRARNEQYF

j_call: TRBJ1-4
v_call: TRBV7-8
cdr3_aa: CASSLAGTGSEKLFF

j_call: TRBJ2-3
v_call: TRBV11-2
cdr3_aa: CASSLGREVRRTQYF

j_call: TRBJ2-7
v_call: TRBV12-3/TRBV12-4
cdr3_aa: CASRTSGSTYEQYF

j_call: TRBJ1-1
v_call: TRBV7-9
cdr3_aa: CASNEGRGNTEAFF

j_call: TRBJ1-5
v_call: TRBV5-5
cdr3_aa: CASSFMDGPFQPQHF

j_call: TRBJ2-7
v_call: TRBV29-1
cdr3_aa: CSVEDSRQGAYEQYF

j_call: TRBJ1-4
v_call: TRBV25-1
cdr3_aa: CASSATPGAGGEKLFF

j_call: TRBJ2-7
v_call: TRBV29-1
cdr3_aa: CSVEYGLKGGQYF

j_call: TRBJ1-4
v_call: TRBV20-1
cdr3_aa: CSARPPGQLVNEKLFF

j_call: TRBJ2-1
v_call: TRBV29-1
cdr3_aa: CSVAKRGDYNEQFF

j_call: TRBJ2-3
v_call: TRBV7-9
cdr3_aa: CATRTGTDTQYF

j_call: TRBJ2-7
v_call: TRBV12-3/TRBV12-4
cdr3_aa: CASNKQGQGPSEQYF

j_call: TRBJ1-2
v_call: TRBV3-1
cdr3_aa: CASSQGVSNYGYTF

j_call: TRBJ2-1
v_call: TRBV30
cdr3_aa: CAWSPGLAVYNEQFF

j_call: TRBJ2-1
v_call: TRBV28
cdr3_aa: CASSSERESWNEQFF

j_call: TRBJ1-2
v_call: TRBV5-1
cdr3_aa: CASSSGQGPSGGYTF

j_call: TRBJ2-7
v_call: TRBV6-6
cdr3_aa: CASLEGFTEDEQYF

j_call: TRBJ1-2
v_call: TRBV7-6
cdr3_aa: CASSPMGGTGYGYTF

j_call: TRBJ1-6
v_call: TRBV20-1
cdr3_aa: CSAPDRSSYNSPLHF

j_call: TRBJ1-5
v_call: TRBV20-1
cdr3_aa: CSARVHRDNNQPQHF

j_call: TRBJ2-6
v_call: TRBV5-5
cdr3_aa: CASSLRLSSGANVLTF

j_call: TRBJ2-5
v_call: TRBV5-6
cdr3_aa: CASSPERGETQYF

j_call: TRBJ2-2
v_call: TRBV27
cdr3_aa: CASKFRTANTGELFF

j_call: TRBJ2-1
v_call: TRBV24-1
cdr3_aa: CATGTGTRNNEQFF